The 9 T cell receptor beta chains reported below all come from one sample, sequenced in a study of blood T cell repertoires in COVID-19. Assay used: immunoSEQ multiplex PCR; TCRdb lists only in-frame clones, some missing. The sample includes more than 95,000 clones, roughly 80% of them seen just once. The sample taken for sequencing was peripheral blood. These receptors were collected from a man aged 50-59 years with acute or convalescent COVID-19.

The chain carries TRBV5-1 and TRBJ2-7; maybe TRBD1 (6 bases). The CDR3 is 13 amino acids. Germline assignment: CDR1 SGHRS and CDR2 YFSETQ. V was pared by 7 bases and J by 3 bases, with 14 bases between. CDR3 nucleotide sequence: TGCGCCAGCTCGGAACAGGGAGACTACGAGCAGTACTTC. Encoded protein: CASSEQGDYEQYF.

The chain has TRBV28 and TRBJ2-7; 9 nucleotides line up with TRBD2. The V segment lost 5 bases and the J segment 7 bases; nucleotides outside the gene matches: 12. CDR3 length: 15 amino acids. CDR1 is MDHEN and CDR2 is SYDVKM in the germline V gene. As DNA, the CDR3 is TGTGCCAGCAGTATAAGCGGGAGGCTCTCGAGGGAGCAGTACTTC. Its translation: CASSISGRLSREQYF. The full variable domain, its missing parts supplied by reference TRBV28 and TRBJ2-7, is DVKVTQSSRYLVKRTGEKVFLECVQDMDHENMFWYRQDPGLGLRLIYFSYDVKMKEKGDIPEGYSVSREKKERFSLILESASTNQTSMYLCASSISGRLSREQYFGPGTRLTVT.

The CDR3, as DNA: TGTGCCAGCAGCTTGACCCGGGACAGTAATCAGCCCCAGCATTTT. Its translation is CASSLTRDSNQPQHF. The chain is built from TRBV7-9 and TRBJ1-5, with 7 bases identical to TRBD1. The CDR3 has 15 amino acids. The germline V gene encodes CDR1 SEHNR and CDR2 FQNEAQ (reference sequence). V was pared by 3 bases and J by 4 bases, with 6 bases of the junction left unmatched.

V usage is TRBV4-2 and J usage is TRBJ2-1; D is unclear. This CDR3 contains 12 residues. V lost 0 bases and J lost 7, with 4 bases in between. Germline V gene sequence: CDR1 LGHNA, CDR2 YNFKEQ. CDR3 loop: CASSQELNEQFF. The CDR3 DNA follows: TGTGCCAGCAGCCAAGAACTTAATGAGCAGTTCTTC.

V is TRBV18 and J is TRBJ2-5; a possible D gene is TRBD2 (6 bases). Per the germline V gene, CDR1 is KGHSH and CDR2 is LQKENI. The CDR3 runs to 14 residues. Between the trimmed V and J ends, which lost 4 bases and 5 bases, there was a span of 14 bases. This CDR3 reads CASSHPLARETQYF. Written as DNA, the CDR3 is TGTGCCAGCTCACACCCACTAGCCCGGGAGACCCAGTACTTC.

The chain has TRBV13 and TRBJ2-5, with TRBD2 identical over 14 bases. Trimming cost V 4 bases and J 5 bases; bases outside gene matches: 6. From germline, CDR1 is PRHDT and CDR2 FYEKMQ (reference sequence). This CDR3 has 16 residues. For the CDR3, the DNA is TGTGCCAGCAGCTCGGGACTAGCGGGAGTGGCGGAGACCCAGTACTTC. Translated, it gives CASSSGLAGVAETQYF.

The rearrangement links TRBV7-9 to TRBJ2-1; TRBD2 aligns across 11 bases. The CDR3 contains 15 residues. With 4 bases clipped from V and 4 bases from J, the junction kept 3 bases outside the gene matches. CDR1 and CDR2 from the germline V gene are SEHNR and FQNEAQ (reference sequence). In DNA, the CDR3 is TGTGCCAGCAGCTCACTAGCGGGAGTTTACAATGAGCAGTTCTTC. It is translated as CASSSLAGVYNEQFF.

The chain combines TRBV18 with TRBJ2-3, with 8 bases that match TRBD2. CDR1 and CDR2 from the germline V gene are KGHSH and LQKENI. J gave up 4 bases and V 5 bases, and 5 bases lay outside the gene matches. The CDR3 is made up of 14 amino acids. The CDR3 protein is CASSSGGGSDTQYF. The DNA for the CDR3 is TGTGCCAGCTCATCCGGGGGGGGCTCAGATACGCAGTATTTT.

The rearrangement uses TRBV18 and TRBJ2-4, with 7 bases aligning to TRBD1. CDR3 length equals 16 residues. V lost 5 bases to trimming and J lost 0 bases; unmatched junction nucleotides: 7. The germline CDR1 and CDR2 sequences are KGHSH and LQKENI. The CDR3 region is CASSTRTGLAKNIQYF. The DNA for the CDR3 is TGTGCCAGCTCAACGAGGACAGGACTAGCCAAAAACATTCAGTACTTC.